A single sample gave rise to the 28 T cell receptor beta chains below, sequenced in a study of breast tumors, draining lymph nodes, adjacent tissues. TCRdb redid the calling of the multiplex PCR reads with MiXCR, one entry per CDR3 protein. The sample holds about 89,000 distinct CDR3 sequences; approximately 30% are singletons and the top ten take over 8%. Breast cancer patients provided tissue from their axillary draining lymph nodes. Material: axillary lymph node tissue. The receptors originated from a female donor with breast cancer. Some clones in this sample may be carry-over from other donors' samples.

This clonotype has a handful of counts. One end of the junction does not line up with germline, which may come from a read error. The chain carries TRBV3-1 and TRBJ2-5; D is uncertain. The CDR3 covers 14 residues. Germline values: CDR1 LGHDT, CDR2 YNNKEL (reference sequence). As DNA, the CDR3 is TGTCCCAGCAGCCAAGCCGTTTCCGGGGAGACCCAGTACTTC. This sequence encodes CPSSQAVSGETQYF.

Note on this clonotype: A clone one base away is much larger, so this may be a read error. Likely a read error: the CDR3 ends without its conserved phenylalanine or tryptophan. This rearrangement joins TRBV7-2 to TRBJ2-6; no firm D call. Germline V gene lookup returns CDR1 SGHTA and CDR2 FQGNSA. This CDR3 spans 14 amino acids. The ends were cut back, 4 bases at V and 1 base at J, with 5 bases in the middle. CDR3 sequence: CASSSESGANVLTL. CDR3 bases: TGTGCCAGCAGCTCGGAATCTGGGGCCAACGTCCTGACTCTC.

J is TRBJ2-1 and V is TRBV27; 13 bases are a match to TRBD2. Germline-derived CDR1 and CDR2 are MNHEY and SMNVEV (reference sequence). The CDR3 is 16 residues long. Trimming cost V 6 bases and J 7 bases; bases outside gene matches: 9. CDR3 coding DNA: TGTGCCAGCAGCCCCATTCCGGGACTAGCGGGGAATGAGCAGTTCTTC. Protein: CASSPIPGLAGNEQFF.

At least ten counts were recorded for this clonotype. The V gene is TRBV11-2, the J gene TRBJ2-2; maybe TRBD2 (6 bases). The CDR3 is 15 residues long. Per germline, CDR1 SGHAT and CDR2 FQNNGV. With 5 bases removed from V and 7 bases from J, the gap between germline ends came to 17 bases. CDR3 in DNA: TGTGCCAGCAGCCCCCCCAGACTAGACCACGGGGAGCTGTTTTTT. This encodes CASSPPRLDHGELFF.

This clonotype was seen ten or more times. The chain employs TRBV24-1 and TRBJ2-2; 7 nucleotides match TRBD2. Trimming at V came to 3 bases and at J to 2 bases, leaving 2 bases not matched to a gene. CDR3 size: 15 residues. The V gene's germline CDR1 is KGHDR and CDR2 SFDVKD. The chain's CDR3 is CATSDGGRNTGELFF. Here the CDR3 DNA reads TGTGCCACCAGTGATGGCGGGAGAAACACCGGGGAGCTGTTTTTT.

This clonotype was found many times. The chain employs TRBV6-2 or TRBV6-3 and TRBJ2-4, with D perhaps TRBD1 (6 bases). Germline loops: CDR1 MNHEY, CDR2 SVGEGT. The length of the CDR3 is 17 residues. V shed 5 bases and J shed 1 base, with 18 bases lying between them. As DNA, the CDR3 is TGTGCCAGCAGTCCGGGACACCCTGTGGTCGCCAAAAACATTCAGTACTTC. This sequence encodes CASSPGHPVVAKNIQYF.

In this sample, this clonotype turned up many times. The CDR3 sequence: CASSQGTDLNEKLFF. Written as DNA, the CDR3 is TGTGCCAGCAGCCAAGGGACAGATCTTAATGAAAAACTGTTTTTT. V and J are TRBV7-9 and TRBJ1-4; TRBD1 matches at 7 bases. With 5 bases clipped from V and 4 bases from J, the junction kept 7 bases outside the gene matches. Germline CDR1 and CDR2: SEHNR and FQNEAQ (reference sequence). This CDR3 spans 15 amino acids. The complete variable domain, with remaining parts taken from reference TRBV7-9 and TRBJ1-4, reads DTGVSQNPRHKITKRGQNVTFRCDPISEHNRLYWYRQTLGQGPEFLTYFQNEAQLEKSRLLSDRFSAERPKGSFSTLEIQRTEQGDSAMYLCASSQGTDLNEKLFFGSGTQLSVL.

This clonotype was counted ten times or more. The genes are TRBV4-2 and TRBJ2-4; TRBD2 agrees at 16 bases. The V segment lost 4 bases and the J segment 1 base; nucleotides outside the gene matches: 4. This CDR3 comprises 18 residues. Germline CDR1 LGHNA, CDR2 YNFKEQ. This chain's CDR3 is CASSPGTSGRGAKNIQYF. The CDR3, as DNA: TGTGCCAGCAGCCCCGGGACTAGCGGGAGGGGTGCCAAAAACATTCAGTACTTC.

The sample holds many counts of this clonotype. This chain links TRBV7-9 with TRBJ2-5; 11 bases match TRBD2. Looked up from germline, CDR1 is SEHNR and CDR2 is FQNEAQ (reference sequence). Trimming removed 4 bases from V and 2 bases from J; junction bases left unmatched: 9. The length of the CDR3 is 17 residues. The CDR3 coding sequence is TGTGCCAGCAGCTCCCTCAGACTAGCGGGGTTTCAAGAGACCCAGTACTTC. It translates to CASSSLRLAGFQETQYF. Based on the CDR3 plus reference TRBV7-9 and TRBJ2-5, the full variable domain is DTGVSQNPRHKITKRGQNVTFRCDPISEHNRLYWYRQTLGQGPEFLTYFQNEAQLEKSRLLSDRFSAERPKGSFSTLEIQRTEQGDSAMYLCASSSLRLAGFQETQYFGPGTRLLVL.

This clonotype showed up many times. V usage is TRBV6-5 and J usage is TRBJ2-7, with 8 bases fitting TRBD2. Trimming cost V 2 bases and J 5 bases; bases outside gene matches: 5. CDR3 size: 14 residues. Germline V lookup: CDR1 MNHEY, CDR2 SVGAGI. Here the CDR3 DNA reads TGTGCCAGCAGTTACCGCGGGAGGTCTAACGAGCAGTACTTC. Translating it yields CASSYRGRSNEQYF.

This clonotype has at least ten counts. V usage is TRBV5-1 and J usage is TRBJ2-6; D gene ambiguous. CDR3 length equals 14 residues. Germline-derived CDR1 and CDR2 are SGHRS and YFSETQ. Trimming removed 0 bases from V and 3 bases from J, with 4 bases in between. CDR3 sequence reads: CASSLDLGANVLTF. In DNA form, the CDR3 reads TGCGCCAGCAGCTTGGATCTTGGGGCCAACGTCCTGACTTTC.

This clonotype was detected ten times or more. The junction differs from germline at one of its ends, possibly a read error. This chain joins TRBV7-6 and TRBJ2-1, with D perhaps TRBD2 (6 bases). The germline CDR1 and CDR2 sequences are SGHVS and FNYEAQ. The CDR3 is 15 residues long. In DNA, the CDR3 is TGTGCCAGCAGCCCAACCACCTCAAATAGCGGCCCCCAGATCTTC. It is translated as CASSPTTSNSGPQIF.

Turning to this clonotype: An end of the junction does not agree with germline; a read error may underlie this. The chain employs TRBV20-1 and TRBJ2-7, with TRBD1 identical over 7 bases. Germline values: CDR1 DFQATT, CDR2 SNEGSKA (reference sequence). This CDR3 comprises 16 residues. The CDR3 sequence: CSADRQGPASPYGQYF. The CDR3 DNA follows: TGCAGTGCTGATAGACAGGGTCCCGCATCACCCTACGGGCAGTACTTC.

With respect to this clonotype: The conserved phenylalanine or tryptophan is not found at the CDR3 terminus, so this likely reflects a read error. V gene TRBV10-2 combines with J gene TRBJ1-2, with 9 positions matching TRBD1. The CDR3 is 15 residues long. Germline V CDR1 and CDR2: WSHSY, SAAADI. The CDR3: CASRMGQGTNDGYTV. In nucleotides, the CDR3 is TGCGCCAGCAGAATGGGACAGGGCACTAACGATGGCTACACCGTC.

Many counts were recorded for this clonotype. The chain is built from TRBV7-2 and TRBJ2-2, with 7 bases fitting TRBD2. The CDR3 extends over 15 amino acids. Germline loops: CDR1 SGHTA, CDR2 FQGNSA. V shed 2 bases, J shed 6 bases, and the junction held 6 bases outside the gene matches. The CDR3 DNA sequence: TGTGCCAGCAGCTTAAGTCTAGCGGTTGCCGGGGAGCTGTTTTTT. Residues: CASSLSLAVAGELFF.

This clonotype was detected many times. V is TRBV6-6 and J is TRBJ1-6; D not certain. The CDR3 is made up of 13 amino acids. The germline V gene encodes CDR1 MNHNY and CDR2 SVGAGI (reference sequence). Trimming pared 6 bases from V and 6 bases from J, leaving 9 bases between. The CDR3 reads CASRFEINSPLHF. DNA of the CDR3: TGTGCCAGCAGGTTCGAGATTAATTCACCCCTCCACTTT.

The sample holds many counts of this clonotype. One end of the junction fails to match germline, which may point to a read error. J is TRBJ2-7 and V is TRBV4-1; TRBD2 might be the D (6 bases). The CDR3 length is 16 residues. CDR1 MGHRA and CDR2 YSYEKL come from the germline V gene. This chain's CDR3 is CVSSQDPGTGFSEQYF. The CDR3 nucleotides are TGCGTCAGCAGCCAAGACCCCGGGACTGGTTTTTCCGAGCAGTACTTC.

This chain joins TRBV20-1 and TRBJ2-2; D is possibly TRBD2 (6 bases). CDR3 size: 16 residues. V was clipped by 0 bases and J by 0 bases, with 11 bases between them. Germline lookup yields CDR1 DFQATT and CDR2 SNEGSKA (reference sequence). Here the CDR3 DNA reads TGCAGTGCTAGAGAGGCTAGCGAAACGAACACCGGGGAGCTGTTTTTT. Its translation is CSAREASETNTGELFF.

This clonotype was detected ten times or more. The gene calls are TRBV4-3 and TRBJ2-1; D call uncertain. Germline values: CDR1 LGHNA, CDR2 YSLEER. This CDR3 comprises 18 residues. V was cut by 3 bases and J by 4 bases, with 22 bases left in between. In nucleotides, the CDR3 is TGCGCCAGCAGCCAGAACCTTTTCGCGGATAATCGGTACAATGAGCAGTTCTTC. This sequence encodes CASSQNLFADNRYNEQFF.

This clonotype showed up many times. The chain joins TRBV20-1 to TRBJ2-3, with D unclear. The length of the CDR3 is 16 residues. The V end lost 0 bases, the J end lost 6 bases, and 19 bases lay between the germline ends. Germline V gene data show CDR1 as DFQATT and CDR2 as SNEGSKA (reference sequence). CDR3 DNA sequence: TGCAGTGCTAGAGATCAGAGAACAGTGATGTTTGATACGCAGTATTTT. Amino acids: CSARDQRTVMFDTQYF.

On this clonotype: The junction departs from the called germline gene at one end, perhaps through a read error. This chain joins TRBV30 and TRBJ1-5, with no clear D. Germline lookup yields CDR1 GTSNPN and CDR2 SVGIG (reference sequence). This CDR3 is 15 amino acids long. CDR3 DNA sequence: TGTGCCTGGGACTCTAACGGTATTAGCAATCGGCCCCAGCACTTT. This codes for CAWDSNGISNRPQHF.

The J gene is TRBJ1-4, the V gene TRBV2; the D gene is possibly TRBD1 (6 bases). Germline V lookup: CDR1 SNHLY, CDR2 FYNNEI. Trimming removed 5 bases from V and 10 bases from J, with 14 bases in between. The CDR3 contains 13 residues. The chain's CDR3 is CASSFGGPGKLFF. CDR3 sequence (DNA): TGTGCCAGCAGTTTTGGGGGGCCGGGAAAACTGTTTTTT.

This sequence joins TRBV7-9 and TRBJ2-1, with 9 bases fitting TRBD1. The CDR3 is 14 residues long. With 5 bases clipped from V and 8 bases from J, the junction kept 7 bases outside the gene matches. Germline CDR1 reads SEHNR; CDR2 reads FQNEAQ (reference sequence). The CDR3 reads CASSLQTGGYEQFF. The DNA for the CDR3 is TGTGCCAGCAGCCTTCAGACAGGGGGATATGAGCAGTTCTTC.

Regarding this clonotype: A much bigger clone sits one base away, suggesting this may be a read error. The rearrangement uses TRBV20-1 and TRBJ1-1, with a tentative D call TRBD1 (5 bases). This CDR3 has 15 residues. Germline V gene lookup returns CDR1 DFQATT and CDR2 SNEGSKA (reference sequence). V was cut by 6 bases and J by 4 bases, with 21 bases left in between. As DNA, the CDR3 is TGCAGTGCCCCCGGAGGGACCGGTCGGAGCACTGAAGCTTTCTTT. As protein: CSAPGGTGRSTEAFF.

This clonotype was observed many times. V and J are TRBV20-1 and TRBJ1-2, with D maybe TRBD1 (6 bases). Germline values: CDR1 DFQATT, CDR2 SNEGSKA (reference sequence). The CDR3 loop spans 17 amino acids. The V end lost 2 bases, the J end lost 0 bases, and 19 bases lay between the germline ends. CDR3 coding DNA: TGCAGTGCTAGACCCCTGGCCGGGGGGCCCCCTAACTATGGCTACACCTTC. Amino acid sequence: CSARPLAGGPPNYGYTF.

This clonotype has at least ten counts. Here the CDR3 reads CATSDSFGEKNIQYF. The CDR3 DNA sequence: TGTGCCACCAGTGACTCATTTGGGGAAAAAAACATTCAGTACTTC. The chain joins TRBV24-1 to TRBJ2-4, with D unresolved. Germline values: CDR1 KGHDR, CDR2 SFDVKD. The V gene lost 4 bases and the J gene lost 4 bases, with 13 bases spanning the gap. The CDR3 totals 15 residues.

This clonotype came up many times. The gene calls are TRBV20-1 and TRBJ2-5; no definite D call. Trimming pared 1 base from V and 5 bases from J, leaving 8 bases between. Germline CDR1 is DFQATT and CDR2 is SNEGSKA (reference sequence). The CDR3 has 12 residues. The CDR3 DNA sequence: TGCAGTGCTAGAGCGATATGGGAGACCCAGTACTTC. Protein product: CSARAIWETQYF.

The V and J genes are TRBV6-1 and TRBJ2-3; TRBD1 agrees at 9 bases. V lost 8 bases to trimming and J lost 1 base; unmatched junction nucleotides: 16. Germline V gene lookup returns CDR1 MNHNS and CDR2 SASEGT. The CDR3 spans 18 residues. The CDR3 nucleotides read TGTGCCAGCGGTTACGTGGGTGGGAGGACAGGGGGCACAGATACGCAGTATTTT. Amino acid sequence: CASGYVGGRTGGTDTQYF.